The 24 T cell receptor beta chains below all came from one sample that was sequenced in a study of kidney transplant recipient with SARS-CoV-2 infection listed by TCRdb under 2021. The sequencer listed for this sample is Illumina MiSeq. TCRdb reran the public reads through fastp at Q25 and MiXCR, keeping productive beta chains. Merged by CDR3 protein, the rows form single entries marked with the most common genes and DNA. This sample gives under 250,000 distinct CDR3 sequences in total; about 30% of them show up just once. Less than 8.5% of the sample goes to the ten largest clones. Explained via the paper, the time point label denotes: pre-pandemic baseline sample and day 111 after first positive SARS-CoV-2 test. The material was a blood sample, obtained at baseline and around day 120 from a kidney transplant recipient. These receptors came from a male patient aged 30 to 40 who had COVID-19 and was a kidney transplant recipient. After transplantation, some T cells may belong to the graft donor instead of the recipient.

The CDR3 protein is CASTRDRANSPLHF. The CDR3 DNA sequence: TGTGCCAGCACCAGGGACAGGGCAAATTCACCCCTCCACTTT. V is TRBV6-5 and J is TRBJ1-6; 9 positions match TRBD1. CDR1 and CDR2 from the germline V gene are MNHEY and SVGAGI. The CDR3 contains 14 residues. Trimming took 7 bases from V and 7 from J; bases not matched to a gene: 5.

This clonotype has only a few counts. V and J are TRBV20-1 and TRBJ2-5; D is perhaps TRBD2 (5 bases). Trimming left V 6 bases short and J 9 bases short, with 23 bases between. CDR1 is DFQATT, CDR2 SNEGSKA, per germline (reference sequence). There are 14 residues in the CDR3. The CDR3 sequence: CSAPARHGPRAQYF. CDR3 DNA sequence: TGCAGTGCCCCCGCAAGACATGGACCGAGGGCCCAGTACTTC.

This clonotype showed up just a few times. The J gene is TRBJ1-2, the V gene TRBV5-3; D gene ambiguous. TRBV5-3 belongs to the ORF category, with a function that is uncertain. This CDR3 spans 16 amino acids. The germline V and J ends were trimmed by 7 bases and 4 bases, with 23 bases remaining between them. CDR3 nucleotide sequence: TGTGCCAGAGCTGATAGAGTGGTGAGAAAGACCTATGGCTACACCTTC. This translates into CARADRVVRKTYGYTF.

This clonotype was observed many times. CDR3 sequence (DNA): TGTGCCAGCAGCCATAGCGGGAGCTCCTACAATGAGCAGTTCTTC. This codes for CASSHSGSSYNEQFF. The chain links TRBV3-1 to TRBJ2-1; 9 positions match TRBD2. CDR1 and CDR2 from the germline V gene are LGHDT and YNNKEL (reference sequence). The CDR3 is 15 residues long. Losses at the gene ends were 3 bases for V and 0 bases for J; bases not matched to a gene: 0.

Details on this clonotype: This likely stems from a read error, as it lies one base from a far larger clone. The V gene is TRBV6-5, the J gene TRBJ2-4; D is tentatively TRBD1 or TRBD2 (5 bases each). Judging by the DNA end, TRBJ2-7 fits better; the J call may be wrong. CDR1 is MNHEY, CDR2 SVGAGI, per germline. The CDR3 spans 16 residues. The CDR3 region is CASSYSTSGLQNEQYF. The CDR3 DNA is TGTGCCAGCAGTTACTCGACGTCGGGGCTTCAAAACGAGCAGTACTTC.

This clonotype appeared once. A read error is possible here, since a much larger clone lies one base away. The chain links TRBV28 to TRBJ2-7; D gene unclear. TRBJ2-5 matches the DNA end more closely, so the J call is doubtful. In germline, CDR1 is MDHEN, CDR2 SYDVKM. The CDR3 totals 15 residues. The CDR3 nucleotides are TGTGCCAGCAGTCCTAGTTTCGCCGGTGGAGAGACCCAGTACTTC. It encodes CASSPSFAGGETQYF.

At least ten counts were recorded for this clonotype. This chain uses TRBV4-3 with TRBJ1-2; D not certain. CDR1 is LGHNA and CDR2 is YSLEER in the germline V gene. Deletions cut 5 bases from V and 4 bases from J, with 23 bases between. CDR3 length equals 17 residues. CDR3 sequence reads: CASSLDLGRRKTYGYTF. The CDR3 DNA reads TGCGCCAGCAGCTTGGATTTAGGACGTCGAAAGACCTATGGCTACACCTTC.

Comments on this clonotype: One junction end does not reproduce the germline sequence, and a read error may be involved. V usage is TRBV7-8 and J usage is TRBJ1-5; 7 bases match TRBD1. This CDR3 spans 17 amino acids. The germline gives CDR1 SGHVS, CDR2 FQNEAQ. CDR3 sequence: CDSSLEAGGFYSQPQHF. The DNA of the CDR3 is TGTGACAGCAGCTTGGAGGCAGGGGGGTTCTATTCTCAGCCCCAGCATTTT.

This clonotype was picked up many times. This rearrangement joins TRBV6-5 to TRBJ1-2; D call uncertain. In germline, CDR1 is MNHEY, CDR2 SVGAGI. V shed 5 bases and J shed 4 bases, with 5 bases lying between them. The CDR3 length is 11 residues. CDR3 sequence: CASSAAYGYTF. The CDR3 DNA follows: TGTGCCAGCAGTGCGGCCTATGGCTACACCTTC.

Regarding this clonotype: This may stem from a read error, because a much larger clone lies one nucleotide away. The genes are TRBV28 and TRBJ2-5, with D possibly being TRBD1 (5 bases). This CDR3 is 13 amino acids long. The germline V gene has CDR1 MDHEN and CDR2 SYDVKM. This CDR3 is CASSLREEEIQYF. CDR3 DNA: TGTGCCAGCAGTCTCAGGGAAGAAGAGATCCAGTACTTC.

This clonotype has a count of ten or more. The V and J genes are TRBV7-2 and TRBJ2-7; D gene uncertain. Germline V gene sequence: CDR1 SGHTA, CDR2 FQGNSA. The ends were cut back, 2 bases at V and 2 bases at J, with 10 bases in the middle. The CDR3 totals 14 residues. The CDR3 nucleotides read TGTGCCAGCAGCTTATTTCTGGAAACCTACGAGCAGTACTTC. Translating gives CASSLFLETYEQYF.

Concerning this clonotype itself: This may be a read error, as it is one base from a much larger clone. The genes are TRBV27 and TRBJ2-2; maybe TRBD1 (5 bases). This CDR3 is built from 16 residues. Germline CDR1 MNHEY, CDR2 SMNVEV (reference sequence). This CDR3 is CACSWQGPSDTGELFF. CDR3 sequence (DNA): TGTGCCTGCAGTTGGCAGGGCCCGAGTGACACCGGGGAGCTGTTTTTT.

Worth noting for this clonotype: A much larger clonotype is one base distant, so this may be a read error. V usage is TRBV14 and J usage is TRBJ1-5, with unresolved D. The germline CDR1 and CDR2 sequences are SGHDN and FVKESK. The CDR3 loop spans 12 amino acids. DNA of the CDR3: TGTACCAGCAGCCAAGCTCACATCCCCCAGCATTTT. It codes for CTSSQAHIPQHF.

As regards this clonotype: A much larger clone lies a single base off, so this may be a read error. The J gene is TRBJ2-7, the V gene TRBV9, with 9 nucleotides matching TRBD2. The CDR3 is 15 residues long. V lost 3 bases and J lost 3; bases outside the gene matches: 7. Germline V gene data show CDR1 as SGDLS and CDR2 as YYNGEE. The CDR3 nucleotides read TGTGCCAGCAGCGCACGTAGCGGGAGTGGCTACGAGCAGTACTTC. Protein sequence: CASSARSGSGYEQYF.

Ten or more counts support this clonotype. The rearrangement links TRBV11-2 to TRBJ2-5, with D perhaps TRBD1 (6 bases). Per the germline V gene, CDR1 is SGHAT and CDR2 is FQNNGV. CDR3 size: 17 residues. Trimming left V 2 bases short and J 2 bases short, with 18 bases between. This CDR3 is CASSLRPSTGQQETQYF. The CDR3 coding sequence is TGTGCCAGCAGCTTAAGGCCCTCGACAGGTCAGCAAGAGACCCAGTACTTC.

In this sample, this clonotype turned up many times. This chain links TRBV18 with TRBJ2-3, with 7 positions matching TRBD2. Germline loops: CDR1 KGHSH, CDR2 LQKENI. The CDR3 contains 15 residues. V trimming: 3 bases; J trimming: 0 bases; junction bases outside the gene matches: 3. The CDR3 reads CASSPTGGSTDTQYF. CDR3 bases: TGTGCCAGCTCACCCACGGGGGGTAGCACAGATACGCAGTATTTT.

With respect to this clonotype: This sequence is one base from a far larger clone and is likely a read error. The rearrangement links TRBV3-1 to TRBJ2-5; TRBD2 might be the D (5 bases). CDR3 length equals 15 residues. Germline V lookup: CDR1 LGHDT, CDR2 YNNKEL (reference sequence). CDR3 in DNA: TGTGCCAGCAGCCAGCCTGGGAGTGGAATTGACGAGCAGTCCTTC. Translating it yields CASSQPGSGIDEQSF.

About this clonotype: A much larger clone lies a single base off, so this may be a read error. This rearrangement joins TRBV19 to TRBJ2-1, with no clear D. Per germline, CDR1 LNHDA and CDR2 SQIVND (reference sequence). This CDR3 contains 15 residues. V lost 4 bases and J 0 bases, leaving 10 bases between the germline ends. The CDR3 DNA sequence: TGTGCCAGTAGTAGTAGGAGACCCTCCTACAATGAGCAGTTCTTC. This translates into CASSSRRPSYNEQFF. Complete variable domain (other parts from reference TRBV19 and TRBJ2-1): DGGITQSPKYLFRKEGQNVTLSCEQNLNHDAMYWYRQDPGQGLRLIYYSQIVNDFQKGDIAEGYSVSREKKESFPLTVTSAQKNPTAFYLCASSSRRPSYNEQFFGPGTRLTVL.

In the case of this clonotype: This may stem from a read error, because a much larger clone lies one nucleotide away. No conserved phenylalanine or tryptophan is present at the end of the CDR3, so a read error is the likely explanation. This chain uses TRBV30 with TRBJ2-2, with D uncertain. V was clipped by 0 bases and J by 4 bases, with 6 bases between them. Germline V gives CDR1 GTSNPN, CDR2 SVGIG (reference sequence). The CDR3 spans 13 residues. The CDR3 here is CAWSVGRTGELFL. The CDR3, as DNA: TGTGCCTGGAGTGTGGGCCGCACCGGGGAGCTGTTTCTT.

CDR3 sequence reads: CASSETASYNSPLHF. Written as DNA, the CDR3 is TGCGCCAGCAGCGAGACTGCCTCCTATAATTCACCCCTCCACTTT. The chain couples TRBV5-1 to TRBJ1-6; D unresolved. The CDR3 runs to 15 residues. CDR1 is SGHRS and CDR2 is YFSETQ in the germline V gene. Trimming took 4 bases from V and 0 from J, leaving 8 bases between them.

The sample holds many counts of this clonotype. The V gene is TRBV28, the J gene TRBJ2-1; TRBD2 aligns across 16 bases. Trimming cost V 4 bases and J 1 base; bases outside gene matches: 10. Germline V gene lookup returns CDR1 MDHEN and CDR2 SYDVKM. This CDR3 has 20 amino acids. The chain's CDR3 is CASSSNSGTSGRGSYNEQFF. The CDR3 nucleotides read TGTGCCAGCAGTTCTAACTCCGGGACTAGCGGGAGGGGGTCCTACAATGAGCAGTTCTTC.

This clonotype appeared many times. V is TRBV2 and J is TRBJ1-2; perhaps TRBD1 as D (6 bases). Germline V gene data show CDR1 as SNHLY and CDR2 as FYNNEI. Trimming stripped 4 bases from V and 4 bases from J, with 13 bases between. CDR3 size: 14 residues. The CDR3, as DNA: TGTGCCAGCAGTGTGGGGGGGCTTCGCTATGGCTACACCTTC. Protein product: CASSVGGLRYGYTF.

To note about this clonotype: A much larger clone sits a single nucleotide away, making a read error possible. The rearrangement links TRBV6-1 to TRBJ1-5; unclear D gene. The CDR3 contains 12 residues. Looked up from germline, CDR1 is MNHNS and CDR2 is SASEGT. The CDR3 region is CDSSLDLQPQHF. CDR3 in DNA: TGTGACAGCAGCCTCGACCTTCAGCCCCAGCATTTT.

As regards this clonotype: It may be a read error: a sequence one base away is much more abundant. The CDR3 carries no conserved terminal phenylalanine or tryptophan, so it likely arises from a read error. The chain carries TRBV27 and TRBJ1-2; D is unresolved. The V gene's germline CDR1 is MNHEY and CDR2 SMNVEV (reference sequence). CDR3 length: 13 amino acids. Trimming removed 2 bases from V and 2 bases from J, with 6 bases in between. CDR3 residues: CASSLLGNYGYTS. CDR3 coding DNA: TGTGCCAGCAGTTTACTGGGGAACTATGGCTACACCTCC.